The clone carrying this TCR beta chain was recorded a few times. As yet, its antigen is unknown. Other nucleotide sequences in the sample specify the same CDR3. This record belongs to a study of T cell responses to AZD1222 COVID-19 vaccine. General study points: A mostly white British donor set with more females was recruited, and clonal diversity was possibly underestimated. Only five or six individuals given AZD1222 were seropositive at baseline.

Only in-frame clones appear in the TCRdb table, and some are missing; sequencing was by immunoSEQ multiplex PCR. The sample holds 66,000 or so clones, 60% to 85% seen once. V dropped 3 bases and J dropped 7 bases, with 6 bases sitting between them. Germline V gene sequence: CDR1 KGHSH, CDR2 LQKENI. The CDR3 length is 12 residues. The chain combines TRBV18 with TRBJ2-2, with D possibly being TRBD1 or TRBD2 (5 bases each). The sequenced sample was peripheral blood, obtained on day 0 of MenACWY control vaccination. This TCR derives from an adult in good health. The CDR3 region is CASSPGDGELFF. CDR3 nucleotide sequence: TGTGCCAGCTCACCGGGGGACGGGGAGCTGTTTTTT.